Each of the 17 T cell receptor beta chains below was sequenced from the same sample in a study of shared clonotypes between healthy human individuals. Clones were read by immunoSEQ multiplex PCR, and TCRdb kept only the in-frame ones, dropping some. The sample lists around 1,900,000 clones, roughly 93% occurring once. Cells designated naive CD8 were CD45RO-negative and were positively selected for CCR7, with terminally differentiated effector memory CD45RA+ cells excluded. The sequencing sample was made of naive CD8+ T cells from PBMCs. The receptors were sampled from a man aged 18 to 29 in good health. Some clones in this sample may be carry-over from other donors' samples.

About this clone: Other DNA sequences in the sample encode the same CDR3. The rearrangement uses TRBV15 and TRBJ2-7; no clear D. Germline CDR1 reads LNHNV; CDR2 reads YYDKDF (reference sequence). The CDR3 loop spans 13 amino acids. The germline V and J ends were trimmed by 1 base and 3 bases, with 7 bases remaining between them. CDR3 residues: CATSRGRGYEQYF. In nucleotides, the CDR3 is TGTGCCACCAGCAGAGGGAGAGGCTACGAGCAGTACTTC.

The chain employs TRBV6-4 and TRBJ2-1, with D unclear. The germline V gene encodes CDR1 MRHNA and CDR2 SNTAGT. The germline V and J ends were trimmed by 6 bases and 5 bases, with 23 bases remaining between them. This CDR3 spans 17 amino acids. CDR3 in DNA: TGTGCCAGCAGGACCCGGACGTCGGTCCGTCTTAACAATGAGCAGTTCTTC. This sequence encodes CASRTRTSVRLNNEQFF.

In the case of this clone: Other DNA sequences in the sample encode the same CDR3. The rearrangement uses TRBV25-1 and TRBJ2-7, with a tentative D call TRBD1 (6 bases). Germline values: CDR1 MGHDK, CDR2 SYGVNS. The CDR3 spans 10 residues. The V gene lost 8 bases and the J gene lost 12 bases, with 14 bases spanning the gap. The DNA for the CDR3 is TGTGCCAGCCGAGGACAGAGTCTGTACTTC. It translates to CASRGQSLYF.

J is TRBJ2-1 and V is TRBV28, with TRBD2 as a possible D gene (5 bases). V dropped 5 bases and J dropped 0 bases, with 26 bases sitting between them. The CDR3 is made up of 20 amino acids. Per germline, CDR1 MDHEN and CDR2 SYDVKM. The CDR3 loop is CASSPPLGAEALSSYNEQFF. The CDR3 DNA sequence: TGTGCCAGCAGTCCGCCCCTTGGTGCGGAGGCTTTAAGCTCCTACAATGAGCAGTTCTTC.

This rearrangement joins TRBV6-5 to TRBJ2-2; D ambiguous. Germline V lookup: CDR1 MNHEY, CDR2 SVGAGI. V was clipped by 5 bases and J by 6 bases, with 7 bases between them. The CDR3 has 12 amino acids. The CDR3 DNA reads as TGTGCCAGCAGTCAAAACCCCGGGGAGCTGTTTTTT. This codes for CASSQNPGELFF.

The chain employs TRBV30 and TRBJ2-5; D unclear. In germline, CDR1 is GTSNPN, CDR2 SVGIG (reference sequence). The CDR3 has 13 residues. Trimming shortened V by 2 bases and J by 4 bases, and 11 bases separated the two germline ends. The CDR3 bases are TGTGCCTGGAGTCTGAGACACCGAGAGACCCAGTACTTC. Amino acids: CAWSLRHRETQYF.

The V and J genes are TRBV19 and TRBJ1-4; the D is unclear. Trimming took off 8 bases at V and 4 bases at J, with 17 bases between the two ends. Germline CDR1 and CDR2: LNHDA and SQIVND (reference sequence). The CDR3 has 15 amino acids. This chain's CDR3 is CASPPGRKFNEKLFF. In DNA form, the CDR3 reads TGTGCCAGTCCTCCAGGCAGAAAATTTAATGAAAAACTGTTTTTT. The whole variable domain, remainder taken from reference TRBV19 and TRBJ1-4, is DGGITQSPKYLFRKEGQNVTLSCEQNLNHDAMYWYRQDPGQGLRLIYYSQIVNDFQKGDIAEGYSVSREKKESFPLTVTSAQKNPTAFYLCASPPGRKFNEKLFFGSGTQLSVL.

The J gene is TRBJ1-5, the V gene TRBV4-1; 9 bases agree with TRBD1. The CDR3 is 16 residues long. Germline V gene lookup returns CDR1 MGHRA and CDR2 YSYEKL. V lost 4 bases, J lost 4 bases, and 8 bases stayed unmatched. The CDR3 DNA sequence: TGCGCCAGCAGCCCGCGGACAGGGGAGAGGAATCAGCCCCAGCATTTT. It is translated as CASSPRTGERNQPQHF.

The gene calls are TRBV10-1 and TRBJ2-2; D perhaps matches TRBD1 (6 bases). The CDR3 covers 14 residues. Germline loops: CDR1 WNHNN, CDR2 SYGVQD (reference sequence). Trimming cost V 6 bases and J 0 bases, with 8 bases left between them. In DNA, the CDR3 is TGCGCCAGCAGCGACAGGTCGAACACCGGGGAGCTGTTTTTT. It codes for CASSDRSNTGELFF.

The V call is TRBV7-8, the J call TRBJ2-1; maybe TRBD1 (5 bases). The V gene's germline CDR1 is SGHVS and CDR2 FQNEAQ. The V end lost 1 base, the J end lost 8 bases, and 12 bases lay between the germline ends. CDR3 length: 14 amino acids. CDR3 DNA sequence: TGTGCCAGCAGCTTAGGGGCAGGGTGGGATGAGCAGTTCTTC. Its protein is CASSLGAGWDEQFF.

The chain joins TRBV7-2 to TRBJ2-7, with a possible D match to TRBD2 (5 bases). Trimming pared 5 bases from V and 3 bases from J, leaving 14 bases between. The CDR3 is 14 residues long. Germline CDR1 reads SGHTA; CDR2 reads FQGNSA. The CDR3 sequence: CASSADYRGYEQYF. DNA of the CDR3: TGTGCCAGCAGCGCCGACTACCGCGGCTACGAGCAGTACTTC.

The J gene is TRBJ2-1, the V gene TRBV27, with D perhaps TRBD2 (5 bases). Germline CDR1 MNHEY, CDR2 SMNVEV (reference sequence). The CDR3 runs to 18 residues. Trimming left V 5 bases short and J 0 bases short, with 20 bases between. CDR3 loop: CASSPNVPGVSSYNEQFF. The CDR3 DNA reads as TGTGCCAGCAGTCCCAATGTGCCCGGGGTTAGCTCCTACAATGAGCAGTTCTTC.

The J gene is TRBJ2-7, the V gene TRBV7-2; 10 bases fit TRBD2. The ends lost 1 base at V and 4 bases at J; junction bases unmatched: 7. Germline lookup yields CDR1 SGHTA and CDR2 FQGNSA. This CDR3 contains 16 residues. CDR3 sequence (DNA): TGTGCCAGCAGCTTAGGGCCTAGCGGGAGATCATACGAGCAGTACTTC. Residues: CASSLGPSGRSYEQYF.

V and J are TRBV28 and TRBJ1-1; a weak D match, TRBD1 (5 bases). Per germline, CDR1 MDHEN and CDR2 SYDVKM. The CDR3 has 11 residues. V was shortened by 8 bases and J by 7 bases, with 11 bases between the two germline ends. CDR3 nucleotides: TGTGCCAGCTGGAGGGGTGGTGAAGCTTTCTTT. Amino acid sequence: CASWRGGEAFF.

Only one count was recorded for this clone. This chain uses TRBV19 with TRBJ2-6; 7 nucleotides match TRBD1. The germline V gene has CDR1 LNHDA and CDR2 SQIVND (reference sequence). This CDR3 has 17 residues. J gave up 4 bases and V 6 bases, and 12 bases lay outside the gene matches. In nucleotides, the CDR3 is TGTGCCAGTAGCTGGGACAGACCCATAGGAGGGGCCAACGTCCTGACTTTC. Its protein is CASSWDRPIGGANVLTF.

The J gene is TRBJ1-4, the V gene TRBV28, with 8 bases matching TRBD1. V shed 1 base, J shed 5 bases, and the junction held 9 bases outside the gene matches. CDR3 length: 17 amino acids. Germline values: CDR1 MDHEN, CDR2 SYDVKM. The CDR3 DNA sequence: TGTGCCAGCAGTTTATTCCTTAGGACAGGGAAAAATGAAAAACTGTTTTTT. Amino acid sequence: CASSLFLRTGKNEKLFF.

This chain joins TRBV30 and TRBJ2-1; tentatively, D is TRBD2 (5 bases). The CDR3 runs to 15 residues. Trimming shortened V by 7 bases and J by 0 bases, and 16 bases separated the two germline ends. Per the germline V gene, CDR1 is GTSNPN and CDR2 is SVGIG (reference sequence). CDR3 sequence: CASSVQRSSYNEQFF. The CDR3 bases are TGTGCCTCGAGCGTCCAGCGGAGCTCCTACAATGAGCAGTTCTTC.